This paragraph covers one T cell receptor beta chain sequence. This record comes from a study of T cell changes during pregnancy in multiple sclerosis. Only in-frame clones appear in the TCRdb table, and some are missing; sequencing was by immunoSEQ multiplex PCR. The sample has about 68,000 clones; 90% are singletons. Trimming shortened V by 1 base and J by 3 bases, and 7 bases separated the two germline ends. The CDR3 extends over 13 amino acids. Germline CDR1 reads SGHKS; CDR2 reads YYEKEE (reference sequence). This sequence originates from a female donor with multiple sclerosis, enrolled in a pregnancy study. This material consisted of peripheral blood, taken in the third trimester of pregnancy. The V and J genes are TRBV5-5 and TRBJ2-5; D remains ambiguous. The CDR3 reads CASSLNSKETQYF. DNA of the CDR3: TGTGCCAGCAGCTTGAACAGTAAAGAGACCCAGTACTTC.